The rows below give T cell receptor beta chains drawn from one sample of a study of T-cell memory formation after mild COVID-19. Each CDR3 protein gets one entry after TCRdb re-called the 5' RACE reads with MiXCR. The sample includes 530,000 or so distinct CDR3 sequences, roughly a sixth of them seen just once. Specimen: PBMCs or a T cell subset sorted from them (not recorded which). The origin of the receptors is an adult woman who had mild COVID-19 (a few samples of this study predate the infection). Cell type and time point are not known. The CDR3 runs from the conserved cysteine through the conserved F or W. A D gene is named only where the DNA matches it firmly. Only part of the rows carry a size: once, few, many, or a class if the clone is expanded.

v_gene,j_gene,len,abundance,d_gene,CDR3nt,CDR3aa
TRBV9,TRBJ2-1,16,few,TRBD2,TGTGCCAGCAGCTTAAAAGGACTAGATCGGTACAATGAGCAGTTCTTC,CASSLKGLDRYNEQFF
TRBV4-2,TRBJ2-2,15,-,-,TGTGCCAGCAGCCAGGGACATATGAACACCGGGGAGCTGTTTTTT,CASSQGHMNTGELFF
TRBV12-3/TRBV12-4,TRBJ2-7,14,few,-,TGTGCCAGCAGTTTACGGGGGACCGACTACGAGCAGTACTTC,CASSLRGTDYEQYF
TRBV10-2,TRBJ2-3,15,few,TRBD2,TGCGCCAGCAAGCCGGGACTAGCGGGGGCAGATACGCAGTATTTT,CASKPGLAGADTQYF
TRBV11-3,TRBJ2-3,13,few,TRBD2,TGTGCCAGCGAGGGACTAGCAACAGATACGCAGTATTTT,CASEGLATDTQYF
TRBV9,TRBJ2-6,17,-,TRBD1,TGTGCCAGCAGCATCACCGGGACAGGGGTAGGGGCCAACGTCCTGACTTTC,CASSITGTGVGANVLTF
TRBV5-1,TRBJ2-1,13,-,TRBD2,TGCGCCAGCAGCGCAGCCGGGAGGAATGAGCAGTTCTTC,CASSAAGRNEQFF
TRBV7-8,TRBJ1-5,13,-,-,TGTGCCAGCAGCTTATTCCGCAATCAGCCCCAGCATTTT,CASSLFRNQPQHF
TRBV9,TRBJ2-1,14,many,TRBD2,TGTGCCAGCAGCGTGACTAGCGAGTACAATGAGCAGTTCTTC,CASSVTSEYNEQFF
TRBV27,TRBJ2-2,14,few,-,TGTGCCAGCAGTTTAACAGCGAACACCGGGGAGCTGTTTTTT,CASSLTANTGELFF
TRBV5-1,TRBJ1-1,14,few,TRBD1,TGCGCCAGCAGGGGACAGGGACAGAACACTGAAGCTTTCTTT,CASRGQGQNTEAFF